This entry is about one TCR beta chain. Trimming left V 5 bases short and J 10 bases short, with 17 bases between. In germline, CDR1 is SEHNR, CDR2 FQNEAQ (reference sequence). CDR3 length: 13 residues. MiXCR, run by TCRdb on the 5' RACE reads, gives a single entry per CDR3 protein. The sample shows about 87,000 distinct CDR3 sequences, 12% to 15% of them seen only once. These data originate in a study of early T cells in non-severe SARS-CoV-2 infection. Material for sequencing was whole blood. This chain connects TRBV7-9 to TRBJ1-1; possible D gene TRBD1, 5 bases. This TCR was sampled from an adult who was a healthcare worker with PCR-confirmed SARS-CoV-2 infection or an uninfected control (not recorded which). This chain's CDR3 is CASSLRSREGAFF. DNA for the CDR3: TGTGCCAGCAGCCTACGGTCCAGGGAGGGAGCTTTCTTT.